This TCR beta chain emerged from a study of blood T cell repertoires in COVID-19. Turning to the study itself: Acute-phase and convalescent COVID-19 samples originated in the United States, Italy and Spain. The analysed material was cDNA or gDNA that came from T cells, B-cell-depleted T cells, or PBMCs.

The CDR3 covers 15 residues. V shed 4 bases, J shed 0 bases, and the junction held 3 bases outside the gene matches. Germline V gene lookup returns CDR1 SNHLY and CDR2 FYNNEI. Original analysis: Counts of nucleated cells, estimated from reference gene primer amplification, were obtained. Only in-frame clones appear in the TCRdb table, and some are missing; sequencing was by immunoSEQ multiplex PCR. V, J and clone size are taken as reported in that table, and D and trimming were inferred from the DNA itself. The top ten hold 3% to 4% of the sample, which has some 100,000 clones, approximately 88% seen once.

The material sequenced was peripheral blood. V is TRBV2 and J is TRBJ2-3; TRBD2 matches 8 bases. The receptor's source is a woman in her 70s with acute or convalescent COVID-19. This CDR3 reads CASSVERGSTDTQYF. The CDR3 region has the DNA TGTGCCAGCAGTGTCGAGCGGGGGAGCACAGATACGCAGTATTTT.